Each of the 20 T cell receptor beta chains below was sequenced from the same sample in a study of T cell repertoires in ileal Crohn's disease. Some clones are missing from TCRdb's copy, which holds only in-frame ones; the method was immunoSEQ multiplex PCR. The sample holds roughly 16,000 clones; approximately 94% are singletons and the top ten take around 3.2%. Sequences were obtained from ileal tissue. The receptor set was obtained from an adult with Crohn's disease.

In DNA, the CDR3 is TGTGCCAGCAGTGAAGCTGCCCGGTCCGTCTTTAACTATGGCTACACCTTC. Residues: CASSEAARSVFNYGYTF. This chain uses TRBV6-1 with TRBJ1-2; D is unresolved. The germline gives CDR1 MNHNS, CDR2 SASEGT. Trimming shortened V by 0 bases and J by 1 base, and 15 bases separated the two germline ends. CDR3 length equals 17 residues.

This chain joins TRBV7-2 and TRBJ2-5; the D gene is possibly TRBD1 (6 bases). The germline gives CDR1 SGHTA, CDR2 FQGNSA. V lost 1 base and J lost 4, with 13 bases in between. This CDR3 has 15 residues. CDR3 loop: CASSLVIRGGETQYF. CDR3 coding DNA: TGTGCCAGCAGCTTAGTAATTAGAGGGGGAGAGACCCAGTACTTC. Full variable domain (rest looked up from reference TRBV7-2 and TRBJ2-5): GAGVSQSPSNKVTEKGKDVELRCDPISGHTALYWYRQSLGQGLEFLIYFQGNSAPDKSGLPSDRFSAERTGGSVSTLTIQRTQQEDSAVYLCASSLVIRGGETQYFGPGTRLLVL.

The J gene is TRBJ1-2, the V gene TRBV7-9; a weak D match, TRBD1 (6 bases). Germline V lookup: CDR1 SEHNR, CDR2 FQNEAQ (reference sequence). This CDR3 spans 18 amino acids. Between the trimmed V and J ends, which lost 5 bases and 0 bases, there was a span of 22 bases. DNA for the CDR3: TGTGCCAGCAGCGCAAAGGGACATATAACGTCTTCTAACTATGGCTACACCTTC. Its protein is CASSAKGHITSSNYGYTF.

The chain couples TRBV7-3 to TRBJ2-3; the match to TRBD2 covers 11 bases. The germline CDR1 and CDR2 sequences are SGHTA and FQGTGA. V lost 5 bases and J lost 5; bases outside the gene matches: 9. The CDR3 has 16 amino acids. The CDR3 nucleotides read TGTGCCAGCAGCCCAATTAGCGGGGGGGGTATAGATACGCAGTATTTT. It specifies CASSPISGGGIDTQYF.

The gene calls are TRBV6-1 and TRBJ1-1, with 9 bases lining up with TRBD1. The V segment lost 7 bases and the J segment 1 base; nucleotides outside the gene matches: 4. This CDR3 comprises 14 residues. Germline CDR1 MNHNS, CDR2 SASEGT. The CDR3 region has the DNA TGTGCCAGCAAAACAGGGGGCTGGAACACTGAAGCTTTCTTT. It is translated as CASKTGGWNTEAFF.

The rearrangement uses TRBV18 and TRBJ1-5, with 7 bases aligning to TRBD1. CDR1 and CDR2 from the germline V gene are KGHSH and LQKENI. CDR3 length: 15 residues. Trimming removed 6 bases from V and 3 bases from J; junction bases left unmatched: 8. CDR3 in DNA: TGTGCCAGCTCCCTTGACAGGGCGGTCAATCAGCCCCAGCATTTT. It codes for CASSLDRAVNQPQHF.

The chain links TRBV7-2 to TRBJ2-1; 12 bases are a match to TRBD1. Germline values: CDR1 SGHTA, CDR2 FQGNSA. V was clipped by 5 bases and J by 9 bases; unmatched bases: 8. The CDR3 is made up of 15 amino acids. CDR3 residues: CASSPPGTGGIEQFF. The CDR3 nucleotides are TGTGCCAGCAGCCCCCCCGGGACAGGGGGCATTGAGCAGTTCTTC.

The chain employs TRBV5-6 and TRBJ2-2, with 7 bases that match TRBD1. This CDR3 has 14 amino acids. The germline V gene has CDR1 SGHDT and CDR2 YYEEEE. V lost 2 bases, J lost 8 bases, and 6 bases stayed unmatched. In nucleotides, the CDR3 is TGTGCCAGCAGCTTCGACAGGGCCCGAGGGGAGCTGTTTTTT. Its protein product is CASSFDRARGELFF.

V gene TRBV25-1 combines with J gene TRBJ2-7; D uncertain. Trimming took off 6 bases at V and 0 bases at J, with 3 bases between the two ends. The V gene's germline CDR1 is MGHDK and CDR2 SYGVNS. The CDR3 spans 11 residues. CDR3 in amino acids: CASSGSYEQYF. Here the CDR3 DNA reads TGTGCCAGCAGCGGCTCCTACGAGCAGTACTTC.

CDR3 DNA sequence: TGCGCCAGCAGCCAATCCCTAGCGGGGGCCGGGGAGCTGTTTTTT. Protein sequence: CASSQSLAGAGELFF. This sequence joins TRBV4-1 and TRBJ2-2; 10 bases are a match to TRBD2. This CDR3 has 15 residues. V dropped 2 bases and J dropped 6; count of bases not matched to a gene: 3. Germline assignment: CDR1 MGHRA and CDR2 YSYEKL.

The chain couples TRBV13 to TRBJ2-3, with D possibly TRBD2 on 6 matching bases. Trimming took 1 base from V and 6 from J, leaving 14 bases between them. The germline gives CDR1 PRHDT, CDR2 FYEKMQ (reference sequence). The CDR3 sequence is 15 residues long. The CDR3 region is CASSLAASGVDTQYF. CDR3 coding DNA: TGTGCCAGCAGCTTAGCGGCCTCGGGGGTCGATACGCAGTATTTT. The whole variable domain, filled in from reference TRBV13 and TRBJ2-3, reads AAGVIQSPRHLIKEKRETATLKCYPIPRHDTVYWYQQGPGQDPQFLISFYEKMQSDKGSIPDRFSAQQFSDYHSELNMSSLELGDSALYFCASSLAASGVDTQYFGPGTRLTVL.

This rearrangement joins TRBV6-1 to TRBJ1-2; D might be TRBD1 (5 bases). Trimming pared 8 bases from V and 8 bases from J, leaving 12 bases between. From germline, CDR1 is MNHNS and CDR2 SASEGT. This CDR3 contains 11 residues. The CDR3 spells CASQGGRGYTF. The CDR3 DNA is TGTGCCAGCCAGGGAGGTAGAGGCTACACCTTC.

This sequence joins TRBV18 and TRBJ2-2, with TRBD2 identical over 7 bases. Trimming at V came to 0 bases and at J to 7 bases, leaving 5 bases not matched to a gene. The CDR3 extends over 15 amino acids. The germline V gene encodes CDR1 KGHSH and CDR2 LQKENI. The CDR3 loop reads CASSPPRLADGELFF. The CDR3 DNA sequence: TGTGCCAGCTCACCACCGAGACTAGCAGACGGGGAGCTGTTTTTT.

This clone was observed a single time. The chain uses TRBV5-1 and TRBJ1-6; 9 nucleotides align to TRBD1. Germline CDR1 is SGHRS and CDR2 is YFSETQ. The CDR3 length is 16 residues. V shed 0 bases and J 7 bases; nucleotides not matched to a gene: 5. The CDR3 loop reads CASSLGLGQGNSPLHF. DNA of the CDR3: TGCGCCAGCAGCTTGGGGTTAGGACAGGGGAATTCACCCCTCCACTTT.

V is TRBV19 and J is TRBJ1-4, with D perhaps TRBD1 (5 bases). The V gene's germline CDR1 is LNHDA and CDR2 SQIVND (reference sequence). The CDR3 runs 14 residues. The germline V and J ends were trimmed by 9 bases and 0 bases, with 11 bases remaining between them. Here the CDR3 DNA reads TGTGCCAGCACCGACAGAGCAACTAATGAAAAACTGTTTTTT. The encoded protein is CASTDRATNEKLFF.

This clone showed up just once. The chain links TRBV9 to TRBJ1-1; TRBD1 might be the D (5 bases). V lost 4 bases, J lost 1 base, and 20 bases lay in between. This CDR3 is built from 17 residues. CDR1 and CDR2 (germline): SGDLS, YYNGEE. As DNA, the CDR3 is TGTGCCAGCAGCTCCCCTCCTGGGGGGGGGAGGAACACTGAAGCTTTCTTT. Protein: CASSSPPGGGRNTEAFF.

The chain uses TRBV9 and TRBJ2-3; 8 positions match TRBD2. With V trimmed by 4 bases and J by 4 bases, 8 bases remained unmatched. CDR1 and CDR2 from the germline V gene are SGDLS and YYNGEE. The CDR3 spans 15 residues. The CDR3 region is CASSFRGGQADTQYF. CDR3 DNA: TGTGCCAGCAGCTTTCGCGGGGGGCAGGCAGATACGCAGTATTTT.

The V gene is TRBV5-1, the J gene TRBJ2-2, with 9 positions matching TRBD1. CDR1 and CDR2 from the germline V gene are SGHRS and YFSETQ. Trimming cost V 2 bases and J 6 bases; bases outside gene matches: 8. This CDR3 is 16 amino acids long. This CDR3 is CASSLMTGGSSGELFF. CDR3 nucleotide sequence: TGCGCCAGCAGCTTAATGACAGGGGGTTCGTCCGGGGAGCTGTTTTTT.

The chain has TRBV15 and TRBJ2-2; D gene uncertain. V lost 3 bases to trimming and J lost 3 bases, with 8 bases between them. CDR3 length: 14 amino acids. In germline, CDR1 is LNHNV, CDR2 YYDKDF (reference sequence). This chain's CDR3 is CATSSGRYTGELFF. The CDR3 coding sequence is TGTGCCACCAGCAGCGGTAGATACACCGGGGAGCTGTTTTTT.

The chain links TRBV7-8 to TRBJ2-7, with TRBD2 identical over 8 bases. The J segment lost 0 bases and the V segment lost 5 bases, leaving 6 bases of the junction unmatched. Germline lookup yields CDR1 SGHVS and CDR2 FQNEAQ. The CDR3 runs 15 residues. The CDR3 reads CASSQIGTSSYEQYF. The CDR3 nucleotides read TGTGCCAGCAGCCAAATCGGGACTAGCTCCTACGAGCAGTACTTC.